These 8 T cell receptor beta chains came from one sample sequenced in a study of beta chain features in type 1 diabetes. Expressed TCRB transcripts were sequenced after all isolated RNA was converted to cDNA. Repertoires were generated with immunoSEQ multiplex PCR, while TCRdb's copy carries only in-frame clones and drops some. This table holds 500,000 to 700,000 clones, about 14% found once. Sequences were obtained from naive CD4+ T cells from blood. All receptors derive from a man aged 18 to 35 in good health.

This sequence joins TRBV6-5 and TRBJ2-1; no clear D. V shed 2 bases and J shed 2 bases, with 7 bases lying between them. This CDR3 has 14 residues. CDR1 is MNHEY, CDR2 SVGAGI, per germline. CDR3 protein: CASSYGVTYNEQFF. DNA for the CDR3: TGTGCCAGCAGTTACGGGGTAACCTACAATGAGCAGTTCTTC.

This clone turned up a few times. The V gene is TRBV4-1, the J gene TRBJ2-7; D tentatively reads TRBD1 or TRBD2 (5 bases each). V gave up 3 bases and J gave up 4 bases, with 19 bases separating them. The CDR3 length is 16 residues. Germline CDR1 MGHRA, CDR2 YSYEKL. CDR3 nucleotides: TGCGCCAGCAGCCATATGAAGGGACGGAGTAAGTACGAGCAGTACTTC. Translation gives CASSHMKGRSKYEQYF.

This chain links TRBV7-2 with TRBJ2-1, with D possibly being TRBD1 (6 bases). V dropped 6 bases and J dropped 3 bases, with 15 bases sitting between them. The length of the CDR3 is 15 residues. The germline V gene has CDR1 SGHTA and CDR2 FQGNSA. CDR3 protein: CASSPPGVIYNEQFF. CDR3 DNA: TGTGCCAGCAGTCCTCCAGGGGTGATCTACAATGAGCAGTTCTTC.

A few counts support this clone. J is TRBJ1-1 and V is TRBV18, with TRBD1 identical over 7 bases. CDR3 size: 13 residues. In germline, CDR1 is KGHSH, CDR2 LQKENI. V gave up 4 bases and J gave up 4 bases; unmatched junction bases: 3. The chain's CDR3 is CASSLQGGTEAFF. The CDR3 DNA reads TGTGCCAGCTCACTCCAGGGGGGCACTGAAGCTTTCTTT. The full variable domain, with the rest looked up from reference TRBV18 and TRBJ1-1, is NAGVMQNPRHLVRRRGQEARLRCSPMKGHSHVYWYRQLPEEGLKFMVYLQKENIIDESGMPKERFSAEFPKEGPSILRIQQVVRGDSAAYFCASSLQGGTEAFFGQGTRLTVV.

The chain has TRBV18 and TRBJ1-2, with TRBD1 as a possible D gene (5 bases). Germline CDR1 reads KGHSH; CDR2 reads LQKENI. This CDR3 contains 13 residues. The ends were cut back, 2 bases at V and 8 bases at J, with 12 bases in the middle. The CDR3 region is CASSPMRGEGYTF. DNA for the CDR3: TGTGCCAGCTCACCAATGAGGGGAGAGGGCTACACCTTC.

The chain uses TRBV5-1 and TRBJ1-3; D not resolved. This CDR3 is 16 amino acids long. Per germline, CDR1 SGHRS and CDR2 YFSETQ. V lost 7 bases, J lost 0 bases, and 17 bases lay in between. CDR3 loop: CASALGVQSSGNTIYF. DNA of the CDR3: TGCGCCAGCGCCCTAGGCGTACAGAGCTCTGGAAACACCATATATTTT.

The chain has TRBV5-1 and TRBJ2-7, with D possibly TRBD1 on 6 matching bases. Trimming left V 1 base short and J 0 bases short, with 14 bases between. The V gene's germline CDR1 is SGHRS and CDR2 YFSETQ. The CDR3 has 16 residues. CDR3 sequence: CASSLPGTRPSYEQYF. The DNA of the CDR3 is TGCGCCAGCAGCTTGCCAGGGACAAGGCCCTCCTACGAGCAGTACTTC.

This clone came up a few times. This chain uses TRBV5-4 with TRBJ1-2; D not certain. CDR1 SGHNT and CDR2 YYREEE come from the germline V gene (reference sequence). V lost 2 bases, J lost 6 bases, and 8 bases lay in between. The CDR3 consists of 12 residues. CDR3 sequence (DNA): TGTGCCAGCAGCTTAGACGTTAATGGCTACACCTTC. Amino acids: CASSLDVNGYTF.